This TCR beta chain was sequenced for a study of cytomegalovirus exposure and HLA in healthy donors. Study details: Previous work identified 95 million to 120 million unique TCR beta sequences from about 179 million T cells. There were approximately 81 million unique TCRs (from HLA-typed donors) in an early data release. Overall study findings and caveats: It was approximately 170 TCR beta chains that were listed as cytomegalovirus-associated.

Turning to this clone: Its antigen remains unknown.

It was with 60 Vbeta and 13 Jbeta primers that the PCR ran. Sequencing was performed with immunoSEQ multiplex PCR; in TCRdb, only in-frame clones are kept and a portion is missing. The sample consists of approximately 110,000 clones, 15% to 17% of them appearing once. This receptor was taken from a woman between 18 and 29 years old in good health and CMV-seronegative. The sample consisted of PBMCs.

In DNA, the CDR3 is TGTGCCTGGACTTGGGGCAGATTGAACACTGAAGCTTTCTTT. This gives the protein CAWTWGRLNTEAFF. The chain recombines TRBV30 with TRBJ1-1; D might be TRBD1 (5 bases). Trimming pared 4 bases from V and 0 bases from J, leaving 12 bases between. CDR1 and CDR2 from the germline V gene are GTSNPN and SVGIG (reference sequence). The CDR3 runs to 14 residues.